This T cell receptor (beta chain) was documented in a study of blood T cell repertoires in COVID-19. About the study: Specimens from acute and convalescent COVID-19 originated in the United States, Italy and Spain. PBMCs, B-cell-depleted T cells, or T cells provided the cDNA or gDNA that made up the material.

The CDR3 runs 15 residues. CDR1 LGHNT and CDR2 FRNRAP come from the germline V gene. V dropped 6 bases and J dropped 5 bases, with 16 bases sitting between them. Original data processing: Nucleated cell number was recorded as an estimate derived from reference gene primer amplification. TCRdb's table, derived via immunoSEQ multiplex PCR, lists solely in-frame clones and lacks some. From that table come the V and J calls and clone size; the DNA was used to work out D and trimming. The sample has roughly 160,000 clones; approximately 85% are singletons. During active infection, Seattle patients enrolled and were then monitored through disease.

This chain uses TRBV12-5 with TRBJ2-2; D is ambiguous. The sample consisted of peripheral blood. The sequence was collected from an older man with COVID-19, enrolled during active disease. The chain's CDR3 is CASGAEPTGTGELFF. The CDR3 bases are TGTGCTAGTGGCGCCGAGCCCACCGGGACCGGGGAGCTGTTTTTT. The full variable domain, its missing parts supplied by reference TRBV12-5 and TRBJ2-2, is DARVTQTPRHKVTEMGQEVTMRCQPILGHNTVFWYRQTMMQGLELLAYFRNRAPLDDSGMPKDRFSAEMPDATLATLKIQPSEPRDSAVYFCASGAEPTGTGELFFGEGSRLTVL.